This is a list of T cell receptor beta chains from one sample in a study of blood T cells in healthy people across ages. TCRdb passed the 5' RACE reads through MiXCR, listing each CDR3 protein once. The table shows hundreds of thousands of distinct CDR3 sequences, with 58% occurring only once. Source material: blood. These receptors were collected from a man between 60 and 70 years old in good health. Each CDR3 is given with its conserved first and last residue. Each record gives: D gene, clone size, J gene, CDR3 length, V gene, CDR3 protein, CDR3 DNA. The D gene is left open where the match is weak. For some rows the clone size is stated as once, few or many, or as a class when expanded; others skip it.

d_call: -; clone_size: -; j_call: TRBJ2-3; cdr3_length: 16; v_call: TRBV5-6; cdr3_aa: CASSLARDRRTDTQYF; cdr3_nt: TGTGCCAGCAGCTTGGCCAGAGACAGGAGAACAGATACGCAGTATTTT
d_call: -; clone_size: -; j_call: TRBJ2-1; cdr3_length: 15; v_call: TRBV4-1; cdr3_aa: CASSQDRSSNNEQFF; cdr3_nt: TGCGCCAGCAGCCAAGACAGGTCCTCGAACAATGAGCAGTTCTTC
d_call: -; clone_size: -; j_call: TRBJ1-2; cdr3_length: 14; v_call: TRBV5-1; cdr3_aa: CASSLRAGTGGYTF; cdr3_nt: TGCGCCAGCAGCTTGAGGGCCGGGACCGGGGGCTACACCTTC
d_call: TRBD1; clone_size: -; j_call: TRBJ2-7; cdr3_length: 16; v_call: TRBV20-1; cdr3_aa: CSATAFRDRATYEQYF; cdr3_nt: TGCAGTGCAACAGCATTTCGAGACAGGGCAACCTACGAGCAGTACTTC
d_call: -; clone_size: few; j_call: TRBJ1-6; cdr3_length: 14; v_call: TRBV6-5; cdr3_aa: CASSRSPVNSPLHF; cdr3_nt: TGTGCCAGCAGCCGGTCTCCCGTGAATTCACCCCTCCACTTT
d_call: TRBD2; clone_size: -; j_call: TRBJ2-7; cdr3_length: 15; v_call: TRBV2; cdr3_aa: CASSKRASGGYEQYF; cdr3_nt: TGTGCCAGCTCCAAAAGGGCTAGCGGGGGCTACGAGCAGTACTTC
d_call: TRBD2; clone_size: once; j_call: TRBJ2-3; cdr3_length: 16; v_call: TRBV3-1; cdr3_aa: CASSQGLAGDTDTQYF; cdr3_nt: TGTGCCAGCAGCCAAGGGCTAGCGGGGGACACAGATACGCAGTATTTT
d_call: TRBD2; clone_size: -; j_call: TRBJ2-3; cdr3_length: 17; v_call: TRBV20-1; cdr3_aa: CSARPRLAGGLADTQYF; cdr3_nt: TGCAGTGCTCGCCCCCGACTAGCGGGGGGGCTCGCAGATACGCAGTATTTT
d_call: -; clone_size: -; j_call: TRBJ2-1; cdr3_length: 12; v_call: TRBV20-1; cdr3_aa: CSARDREHEQFF; cdr3_nt: TGCAGTGCTAGGGATAGGGAGCATGAGCAGTTCTTC
d_call: -; clone_size: -; j_call: TRBJ2-7; cdr3_length: 14; v_call: TRBV7-2; cdr3_aa: CASSLQPAYNEQYF; cdr3_nt: TGTGCCAGCAGCCTCCAGCCAGCCTACAATGAGCAGTACTTC
d_call: TRBD1; clone_size: -; j_call: TRBJ1-2; cdr3_length: 16; v_call: TRBV27; cdr3_aa: CASSLRGQGPSYGYTF; cdr3_nt: TGTGCCAGCAGTTTAAGGGGACAGGGGCCTAGCTATGGCTACACCTTC
d_call: -; clone_size: few; j_call: TRBJ1-5; cdr3_length: 13; v_call: TRBV5-1; cdr3_aa: CASSLHQDQPQHF; cdr3_nt: TGCGCCAGCAGCTTGCATCAAGATCAGCCCCAGCATTTT
d_call: -; clone_size: -; j_call: TRBJ2-3; cdr3_length: 14; v_call: TRBV12-3/TRBV12-4; cdr3_aa: CASSRKQGTDAQYF; cdr3_nt: TGTGCCAGCAGCCGCAAACAGGGCACAGATGCGCAGTATTTT
d_call: -; clone_size: -; j_call: TRBJ2-5; cdr3_length: 13; v_call: TRBV2; cdr3_aa: CASISLPGETQYF; cdr3_nt: TGTGCCAGCATATCACTTCCTGGAGAGACCCAGTACTTC
d_call: -; clone_size: many; j_call: TRBJ2-5; cdr3_length: 16; v_call: TRBV6-6; cdr3_aa: CASRDRLSGQGETQYF; cdr3_nt: TGTGCCAGCAGGGACCGACTGAGCGGGCAGGGAGAGACCCAGTACTTC
d_call: TRBD1; clone_size: -; j_call: TRBJ2-1; cdr3_length: 13; v_call: TRBV7-2; cdr3_aa: CASSLETGGEQFF; cdr3_nt: TGTGCCAGCAGCTTAGAAACAGGGGGCGAGCAGTTCTTC
d_call: -; clone_size: -; j_call: TRBJ2-5; cdr3_length: 14; v_call: TRBV9; cdr3_aa: CASSVGFGGETQYF; cdr3_nt: TGTGCCAGCAGCGTAGGGTTCGGAGGCGAGACCCAGTACTTC
d_call: TRBD1; clone_size: -; j_call: TRBJ2-2; cdr3_length: 16; v_call: TRBV2; cdr3_aa: CASLGGQGVYTGELFF; cdr3_nt: TGTGCCAGCCTGGGAGGACAGGGGGTATACACCGGGGAGCTGTTTTTT
d_call: -; clone_size: once; j_call: TRBJ2-2; cdr3_length: 16; v_call: TRBV10-3; cdr3_aa: CAISSETSPITGELFF; cdr3_nt: TGTGCCATCAGTTCCGAGACTAGTCCAATCACCGGGGAGCTGTTTTTT
d_call: -; clone_size: -; j_call: TRBJ2-7; cdr3_length: 15; v_call: TRBV11-2; cdr3_aa: CASSFAWGPNYEQYF; cdr3_nt: TGTGCCAGCAGCTTCGCCTGGGGACCCAACTACGAGCAGTACTTC
d_call: TRBD2; clone_size: -; j_call: TRBJ2-1; cdr3_length: 15; v_call: TRBV3-1; cdr3_aa: CASSSSGGVQWEQFF; cdr3_nt: TGTGCCAGCAGCAGTAGCGGGGGAGTACAATGGGAGCAGTTCTTC
d_call: -; clone_size: few; j_call: TRBJ2-1; cdr3_length: 13; v_call: TRBV29-1; cdr3_aa: CSVEDRKGLEQFF; cdr3_nt: TGCAGCGTTGAAGATAGGAAAGGGTTAGAGCAGTTCTTC
d_call: -; clone_size: -; j_call: TRBJ2-1; cdr3_length: 13; v_call: TRBV9; cdr3_aa: CASSGTAAYEQFF; cdr3_nt: TGTGCCAGCAGCGGGACAGCCGCCTATGAGCAGTTCTTC
d_call: TRBD1; clone_size: once; j_call: TRBJ2-7; cdr3_length: 17; v_call: TRBV4-2; cdr3_aa: CASSQDLRTGVYNEQYF; cdr3_nt: TGTGCCAGCAGCCAAGATTTGAGGACAGGGGTATACAATGAGCAGTACTTC
d_call: TRBD1; clone_size: -; j_call: TRBJ1-2; cdr3_length: 12; v_call: TRBV29-1; cdr3_aa: CSVDPTGYGYTF; cdr3_nt: TGCAGCGTTGACCCGACAGGGTATGGCTACACCTTC
d_call: -; clone_size: once; j_call: TRBJ1-4; cdr3_length: 16; v_call: TRBV4-2; cdr3_aa: CASSQNGGTTNEKLFF; cdr3_nt: TGTGCCAGCAGCCAAAACGGGGGTACAACTAATGAAAAACTGTTTTTT
d_call: -; clone_size: -; j_call: TRBJ1-1; cdr3_length: 12; v_call: TRBV10-3; cdr3_aa: CAFSRGGTEAFF; cdr3_nt: TGTGCCTTCAGCCGGGGGGGGACTGAAGCTTTCTTT
d_call: -; clone_size: once; j_call: TRBJ2-2; cdr3_length: 16; v_call: TRBV12-3/TRBV12-4; cdr3_aa: CASSLAPSSDPGELFF; cdr3_nt: TGTGCCAGCAGTTTGGCCCCCTCTAGTGACCCCGGGGAGCTGTTTTTT